This is a list of T cell receptor beta chains from one sample in a study of blood T cell repertoires in COVID-19. Sequencing used immunoSEQ multiplex PCR; TCRdb keeps in-frame clones, though not all of them. The sample includes some 210,000 clones, 81% of them seen just once. Sequences were obtained from PBMCs or T cells enriched from blood (not recorded which). All receptors derive from a woman aged 45-60 years with acute COVID-19. CDR3s include the opening cysteine and the closing phenylalanine or tryptophan. Each record gives: D gene, J gene, V gene, clone size, CDR3 protein, CDR3 DNA. A D gene is named only where the DNA matches it firmly. Clone size is not always given. Where it is, it says once, few, many or a class for expanded clones.

>-|TRBJ1-2|TRBV29-1|-
CSVAEQGYGYTF
TGCAGCGTGGCCGAACAGGGTTATGGCTACACCTTC
>-|TRBJ2-7|TRBV5-6|-
CASSLALRGRGNEQYF
TGTGCCAGCAGCTTGGCCCTCAGGGGAAGGGGCAACGAGCAGTACTTC
>-|TRBJ1-4|TRBV18|-
CASSSTVATNEKLFF
TGTGCCAGCTCATCCACGGTAGCAACTAATGAAAAACTGTTTTTT
>-|TRBJ1-4|TRBV5-1|-
CASSLSGDLSSNEKLFF
TGCGCCAGCAGCTTGTCTGGGGACTTATCTTCTAATGAAAAACTGTTTTTT
>-|TRBJ2-3|TRBV28|-
CASSPRGSRTTDTQYF
TGTGCCAGCAGTCCGAGGGGGTCGCGTACCACAGATACGCAGTATTTT
>-|TRBJ2-1|TRBV5-1|-
CASSLRGPSGVYNEQFF
TGCGCCAGCAGCTTAAGAGGGCCGTCCGGGGTGTACAATGAGCAGTTCTTC
>-|TRBJ1-1|TRBV6-5|-
CASTAMNTEAFF
TGTGCCAGCACCGCGATGAACACTGAAGCTTTCTTT
>-|TRBJ1-4|TRBV9|-
CASSVAGGNNEKLFF
TGTGCCAGCAGCGTAGCTGGCGGGAATAATGAAAAACTGTTTTTT
>TRBD1|TRBJ1-1|TRBV12-3/TRBV12-4|-
CASGTVNTEAFF
TGTGCCAGCGGGACAGTGAACACTGAAGCTTTCTTT
>-|TRBJ2-5|TRBV18|-
CASSPVGTQYQETQYF
TGTGCCAGCTCACCAGTCGGGACACAGTACCAAGAGACCCAGTACTTC
>TRBD2|TRBJ2-1|TRBV19|-
CASRTSGGASYNEQFF
TGTGCCAGTAGGACTAGCGGGGGGGCATCCTACAATGAGCAGTTCTTC
>TRBD2|TRBJ2-5|TRBV5-4|-
CASSLELARQETQYF
TGTGCCAGCAGCTTGGAACTAGCGAGACAAGAGACCCAGTACTTC
>TRBD1|TRBJ2-7|TRBV4-1|-
CASSQDRGRGNEQYF
TGCGCCAGCAGCCAAGATCGGGGCAGGGGGAACGAGCAGTACTTC
>-|TRBJ2-3|TRBV5-1|-
CASSRGDSDTQYF
TGCGCCAGCAGTCGAGGGGACTCCGATACGCAGTATTTT
>TRBD1|TRBJ1-2|TRBV19|-
CASKIGQGNYGYTF
TGTGCCAGTAAAATTGGACAGGGGAACTATGGCTACACCTTC
>TRBD1|TRBJ1-5|TRBV10-3|-
CAISEGGSYQPQHF
TGTGCCATCAGTGAAGGGGGCTCCTATCAGCCCCAGCATTTT
>TRBD2|TRBJ2-5|TRBV11-2|-
CASSSPRSTSGSPETQYF
TGTGCCAGCAGTTCTCCACGATCGACTAGCGGGAGTCCAGAGACCCAGTACTTC
>-|TRBJ2-7|TRBV5-6|few
CASSLFRDLKYEQYF
TGTGCCAGCAGCTTATTCAGGGATCTAAAATACGAGCAGTACTTC
>-|TRBJ1-5|TRBV7-2|once
CASSYRDTTQLGGNQPQHF
TGTGCCAGCAGCTACCGGGACACAACGCAGCTGGGGGGCAATCAGCCCCAGCATTTT
>TRBD1|TRBJ2-3|TRBV5-1|-
CASSLWKQGAGDTQYF
TGCGCCAGCAGCCTATGGAAGCAGGGGGCAGGAGATACGCAGTATTTT
>TRBD1|TRBJ2-3|TRBV9|-
CASSAFNRGGTDTQYF
TGTGCCAGCAGCGCCTTTAACAGGGGGGGCACAGATACGCAGTATTTT
>TRBD2|TRBJ2-7|TRBV28|-
CASNPATSGPLGEQYF
TGTGCCAGCAACCCAGCGACTAGCGGGCCTTTAGGCGAGCAGTACTTC
>TRBD1|TRBJ1-5|TRBV6-4|-
CASTSKDRGGSGHQPQHF
TGTGCCAGCACGAGTAAGGACAGGGGTGGTTCGGGCCATCAGCCCCAGCATTTT
>-|TRBJ1-5|TRBV15|-
CATSRGQSNQPQHF
TGTGCCACCAGCAGAGGACAGTCCAATCAGCCCCAGCATTTT
>-|TRBJ1-1|TRBV7-2|-
CASSFGAGMNTEAFF
TGTGCCAGCAGCTTCGGGGCGGGGATGAACACTGAAGCTTTCTTT
>-|TRBJ2-1|TRBV4-3|-
CASSQDGKGGAVHEQFF
TGCGCCAGCAGCCAAGACGGGAAAGGCGGGGCAGTCCATGAGCAGTTCTTC
>TRBD2|TRBJ2-5|TRBV28|-
CASGTSVEQETQYF
TGTGCCAGCGGGACTAGCGTGGAGCAAGAGACCCAGTACTTC